This T cell receptor beta chain originates from a study of blood T cell repertoires in COVID-19. Libraries were prepared by immunoSEQ multiplex PCR; TCRdb keeps only in-frame clonotypes and omits some of them. The profile covers over 90,000 clones, with approximately 81% appearing a single time and 4.4% taken by the ten largest. This clone was recorded once. Sequencing was done on a sample of peripheral blood. The clonotype originates from a man between 60 and 70 years old with acute or convalescent COVID-19.

The CDR3 DNA sequence: TGCGCCAGCAGTTCGGGAGTTGGGGATTCACCCCTCCACTTT. Its protein product is CASSSGVGDSPLHF. The chain carries TRBV5-1 and TRBJ1-6; no definite D call. The V gene lost 5 bases and the J gene lost 8 bases, with 14 bases spanning the gap. Per the germline V gene, CDR1 is SGHRS and CDR2 is YFSETQ. The CDR3 has 14 amino acids. The complete variable domain, with remaining parts taken from reference TRBV5-1 and TRBJ1-6, reads KAGVTQTPRYLIKTRGQQVTLSCSPISGHRSVSWYQQTPGQGLQFLFEYFSETQRNKGNFPGRFSGRQFSNSRSEMNVSTLELGDSALYLCASSSGVGDSPLHFGNGTRLTVT.